The next 20 T cell receptor beta chains were all read from a single sample in a study of T cells in Graves' hyperthyroidism and ophthalmopathy. Using RNA transcripts as the source, TCR beta CDR3 regions were amplified. The HTBI primer set served for first-round RT-PCR of the TCR CDR3. Each CDR3 protein is one row after TCRdb ran MiXCR on the multiplex PCR reads. The table includes more than 300,000 distinct CDR3 sequences, around 18% detected once. Sequencing was carried out using blood. Source of these receptors: a man younger than 35 with Graves' ophthalmopathy.

There are many counts of this clonotype. V is TRBV5-1 and J is TRBJ2-1; 10 bases match TRBD1. The length of the CDR3 is 14 residues. With 7 bases clipped from V and 7 bases from J, the junction kept 8 bases outside the gene matches. CDR1 and CDR2 from the germline V gene are SGHRS and YFSETQ. The CDR3 sequence is CASGPGQGTNEQFF. DNA of the CDR3: TGCGCCAGCGGGCCGGGACAGGGGACGAATGAGCAGTTCTTC.

This clonotype was detected many times. This sequence joins TRBV2 and TRBJ2-5, with D perhaps being TRBD1 or TRBD2 (5 bases each). The CDR3 covers 14 residues. Looked up from germline, CDR1 is SNHLY and CDR2 is FYNNEI. Trimming took 7 bases from V and 2 from J, leaving 14 bases between them. The CDR3 nucleotides read TGTGCCAGCACACCCCAGGGAGCTCAAGAGACCCAGTACTTC. It specifies CASTPQGAQETQYF.

This clonotype was detected many times. The chain combines TRBV28 with TRBJ2-3; 12 bases are a match to TRBD1. The CDR3 spans 16 residues. Trimming removed 6 bases from V and 6 bases from J; junction bases left unmatched: 10. Germline V CDR1 and CDR2: MDHEN, SYDVKM. CDR3 DNA: TGTGCCAGCAGGGTTGGGACAGGGGGCGTTGGGGATACGCAGTATTTT. It translates to CASRVGTGGVGDTQYF.

The chain carries TRBV6-2 or TRBV6-3 and TRBJ2-5; 11 positions agree with TRBD2. Losses at the gene ends were 6 bases for V and 1 base for J; bases not matched to a gene: 4. This CDR3 region has 15 residues. The germline gives CDR1 MNHEY, CDR2 SVGEGT. The CDR3 sequence is CASSPTSGAQETQYF. DNA of the CDR3: TGTGCCAGCAGCCCGACTAGCGGGGCCCAAGAGACCCAGTACTTC.

The chain combines TRBV24-1 with TRBJ2-5; 11 positions agree with TRBD1. J was trimmed by 5 bases and V by 6 bases; bases with no gene match: 34. Looked up from germline, CDR1 is KGHDR and CDR2 is SFDVKD. The CDR3 contains 24 residues. The CDR3 coding sequence is TGTGCCACCAGTCAAGGGACAGGGGGTCTAAGCGGGGGCCTGGCGTTCCCTATACGGGAGACCCAGTACTTC. Translated: CATSQGTGGLSGGLAFPIRETQYF.

The genes are TRBV9 and TRBJ1-2, with D hard to call. Between the trimmed V and J ends, which lost 1 base and 3 bases, there was a span of 7 bases. The germline V gene encodes CDR1 SGDLS and CDR2 YYNGEE. There are 13 residues in the CDR3. This CDR3 is CASSVTADYGYTF. As DNA, the CDR3 is TGTGCCAGCAGCGTAACGGCAGACTATGGCTACACCTTC.

This clonotype was seen a few times. V gene TRBV4-2 combines with J gene TRBJ1-5; the D is unclear. The V gene's germline CDR1 is LGHNA and CDR2 YNFKEQ. V gave up 5 bases and J gave up 7 bases, with 12 bases separating them. The CDR3 sequence is 13 residues long. The CDR3 coding sequence is TGTGCCAGCAGCGACGGAGGCGGGCAGCCCCAGCATTTT. It encodes CASSDGGGQPQHF.

V usage is TRBV28 and J usage is TRBJ1-6, with TRBD1 identical over 10 bases. J lost 10 bases, V lost 7 bases, and 7 bases had no gene match. Looked up from germline, CDR1 is MDHEN and CDR2 is SYDVKM. The CDR3 totals 14 residues. The chain's CDR3 is CASNPPGQGSPLHF. The CDR3, as DNA: TGTGCCAGCAATCCTCCGGGACAGGGGTCACCCCTCCACTTT.

This clonotype was picked up a small number of times. The CDR3 sequence is CASSLVGTGADTQYF. CDR3 coding DNA: TGTGCCAGCAGCTTAGTGGGGACAGGGGCAGATACGCAGTATTTT. This chain connects TRBV7-6 to TRBJ2-3; 10 bases match TRBD1. Germline CDR1 is SGHVS and CDR2 is FNYEAQ. CDR3 length: 15 amino acids. Unmatched junction bases numbered 2, after V lost 1 base and J lost 4 bases. The full variable domain, its missing parts supplied by reference TRBV7-6 and TRBJ2-3, is GAGVSQSPRYKVTKRGQDVALRCDPISGHVSLYWYRQALGQGPEFLTYFNYEAQQDKSGLPNDRFSAERPEGSISTLTIQRTEQRDSAMYRCASSLVGTGADTQYFGPGTRLTVL.

Ten or more counts support this clonotype. The rearrangement uses TRBV6-1 and TRBJ1-5; maybe TRBD1 (5 bases). CDR3 length equals 15 residues. In germline, CDR1 is MNHNS, CDR2 SASEGT. V was trimmed by 7 bases and J by 0 bases, leaving 13 bases between them. The CDR3 sequence is CASTIDSYSNQPQHF. As DNA, the CDR3 is TGTGCCAGCACTATAGACAGCTATAGCAATCAGCCCCAGCATTTT.

The sample holds one count of this clonotype. Possible read error: a much larger clone is one base away. V gene TRBV13 combines with J gene TRBJ2-1; TRBD1 is a possible D gene (6 bases). Germline V CDR1 and CDR2: PRHDT, FYEKMQ (reference sequence). This CDR3 is built from 12 residues. V lost 6 bases and J 10 bases, leaving 13 bases between the germline ends. CDR3 sequence: CASRARGNEQFF. CDR3 bases: TGTGCCAGCAGGGCCAGGGGCAACGAGCAGTTCTTC.

This clonotype came up many times. The chain carries TRBV11-1 and TRBJ1-2, with 8 bases matching TRBD1. With 5 bases clipped from V and 5 bases from J, the junction kept 10 bases outside the gene matches. The CDR3 has 15 amino acids. Germline V gives CDR1 SGHAT, CDR2 FQDESV (reference sequence). This CDR3 is CASSPGHHRGYGYTF. CDR3 coding DNA: TGTGCCAGCAGCCCGGGCCATCACAGGGGGTATGGCTACACCTTC. The whole variable domain, filled in from reference TRBV11-1 and TRBJ1-2, reads EAEVAQSPRYKITEKSQAVAFWCDPISGHATLYWYRQILGQGPELLVQFQDESVVDDSQLPKDRFSAERLKGVDSTLKIQPAELGDSAMYLCASSPGHHRGYGYTFGSGTRLTVV.

This clonotype has just a few counts. The chain uses TRBV12-3 or TRBV12-4 and TRBJ1-2; a possible D gene is TRBD1 (5 bases). The CDR3 spans 13 residues. Trimming took off 3 bases at V and 4 bases at J, with 9 bases between the two ends. This CDR3 reads CASSFSRAYGYTF. The CDR3 region has the DNA TGTGCCAGCAGTTTCTCCAGGGCCTATGGCTACACCTTC.

This clonotype has a handful of counts. The chain links TRBV6-1 to TRBJ2-2, with D perhaps matching TRBD1 or TRBD2 (5 bases each). Trimming removed 10 bases from V and 3 bases from J, with 21 bases in between. The CDR3 is made up of 16 amino acids. Germline V gene sequence: CDR1 MNHNS, CDR2 SASEGT. The CDR3 region has the DNA TGTGCCACGGTTCGGGGCGTAACTTGGGACACCGGGGAGCTGTTTTTT. It yields the protein CATVRGVTWDTGELFF.

The chain links TRBV6-9 to TRBJ1-2; 10 positions match TRBD1. CDR3 length: 13 residues. Germline V gene sequence: CDR1 MNHGY, CDR2 SVAAGI. V lost 4 bases to trimming and J lost 8 bases; unmatched junction nucleotides: 4. CDR3 residues: CASSFGTGAGYTF. In nucleotides, the CDR3 is TGTGCCAGCAGTTTCGGGACAGGGGCGGGCTACACCTTC.

This clonotype was seen at least ten times. This chain connects TRBV12-3 or TRBV12-4 to TRBJ1-1; 9 bases are a match to TRBD1. The CDR3 runs to 15 residues. V lost 10 bases and J lost 2; bases outside the gene matches: 11. CDR3 sequence reads: CATQVQGAGNTEAFF. In DNA form, the CDR3 reads TGTGCCACCCAGGTACAGGGGGCGGGTAACACTGAAGCTTTCTTT.

This clonotype was observed many times. The chain uses TRBV2 and TRBJ1-1; no firm D call. The CDR3 totals 13 residues. Germline loops: CDR1 SNHLY, CDR2 FYNNEI. V lost 8 bases and J lost 1, with 11 bases in between. The CDR3 spells CASQVDSNTEAFF. CDR3 bases: TGTGCCAGCCAAGTGGACTCGAACACTGAAGCTTTCTTT.

This chain connects TRBV4-1 to TRBJ2-7, with D unclear. The V end lost 3 bases, the J end lost 0 bases, and 18 bases lay between the germline ends. The length of the CDR3 is 17 residues. Germline V gene lookup returns CDR1 MGHRA and CDR2 YSYEKL. The CDR3 protein is CASSHGVINPRSYEQYF. Here the CDR3 DNA reads TGCGCCAGCAGCCATGGGGTGATCAACCCCCGCTCCTACGAGCAGTACTTC.

This clonotype appeared a few times. This chain joins TRBV15 and TRBJ1-5; maybe TRBD1 (5 bases). Germline CDR1 reads LNHNV; CDR2 reads YYDKDF (reference sequence). The CDR3 runs 13 residues. Trimming pared 2 bases from V and 5 bases from J, leaving 7 bases between. The DNA for the CDR3 is TGTGCCACCAGCAGACAGGGTTATCAGCCCCAGCATTTT. Translated, it gives CATSRQGYQPQHF.

This clonotype came up many times. This sequence joins TRBV9 and TRBJ1-3; D is ambiguous. The germline CDR1 and CDR2 sequences are SGDLS and YYNGEE. The CDR3 has 13 amino acids. V shed 4 bases and J shed 0 bases, with 5 bases lying between them. Here the CDR3 DNA reads TGTGCCAGCAGCCCTACCTCTGGAAACACCATATATTTT. Translating gives CASSPTSGNTIYF.